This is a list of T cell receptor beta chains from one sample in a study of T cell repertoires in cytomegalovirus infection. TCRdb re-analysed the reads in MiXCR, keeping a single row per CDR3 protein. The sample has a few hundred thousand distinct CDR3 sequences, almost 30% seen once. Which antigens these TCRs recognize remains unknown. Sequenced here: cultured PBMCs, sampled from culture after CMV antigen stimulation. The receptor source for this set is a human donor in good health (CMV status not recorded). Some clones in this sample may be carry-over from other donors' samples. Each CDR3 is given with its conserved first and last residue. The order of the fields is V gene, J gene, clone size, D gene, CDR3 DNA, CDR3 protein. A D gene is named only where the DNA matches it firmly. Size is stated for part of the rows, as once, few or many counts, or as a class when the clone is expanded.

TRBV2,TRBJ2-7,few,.,TGTGCCGGGGGGCAGGGGCCTCTCTACGAGCAGTACTTC,CAGGQGPLYEQYF
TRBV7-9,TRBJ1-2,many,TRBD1,TGTGCCAGCAGCTTAGCGGGACAGGGGGCTAACTATGGCTACACCTTC,CASSLAGQGANYGYTF
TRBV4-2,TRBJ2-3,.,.,TGTGCCAGCAGCCAAGATCTTAGCGGACACACAGATACGCAGTATTTT,CASSQDLSGHTDTQYF
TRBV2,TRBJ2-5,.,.,TGTGCCAGCAGTGAAATTCCCGGCGAGAGGGGGACCCAGTACTTC,CASSEIPGERGTQYF
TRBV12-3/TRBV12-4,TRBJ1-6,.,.,TGTGCCAGCTGTCGGCAGCAAAATTCACCCCTCCACTTT,CASCRQQNSPLHF
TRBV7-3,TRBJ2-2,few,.,TGTGCCAGCAGCTCCCCTAGAAAACCAACGAACACCGGGGAGCTGTTTTTT,CASSSPRKPTNTGELFF
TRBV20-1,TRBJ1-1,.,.,TGCAGTGCTAGAGTGCTCAGGAGAGGGGGAGACACTGAAGCTTTCTTT,CSARVLRRGGDTEAFF
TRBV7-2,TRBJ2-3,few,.,TGTGCCAGCAGCTTAAGGGACTCGAAAACTGATACGCAGTATTTT,CASSLRDSKTDTQYF
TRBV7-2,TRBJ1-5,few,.,TGTGCCAGCAGCTATTACAGGGAGAATCAGCCCCAGCATTTT,CASSYYRENQPQHF
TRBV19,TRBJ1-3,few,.,TGTGCCAGTAGTTCGGACGGAAACACCATATATTTT,CASSSDGNTIYF
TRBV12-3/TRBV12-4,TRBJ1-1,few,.,TGTGCCAGCAGTTTATCCCCGAAGGTGAAAGCTTTCTTT,CASSLSPKVKAFF
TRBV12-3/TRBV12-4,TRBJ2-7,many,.,TGTGCCAGCAGTTTGTTGGGGGGAAAGGAGCAGTACTTC,CASSLLGGKEQYF
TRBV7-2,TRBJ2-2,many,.,TGTGCCAGCAGCCCAGGGTTTACGGGGACCGGGGAGCTGTTTTTT,CASSPGFTGTGELFF
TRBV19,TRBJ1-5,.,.,TGTGCCAGTAGTATAGTTTCGGTGACTTATAGCAATCAGCCCCAGCATTTT,CASSIVSVTYSNQPQHF
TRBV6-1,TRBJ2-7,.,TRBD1,TGTGCCAGCAGTGGGGACAGGGTCGGCTACGAGCAGTACTTC,CASSGDRVGYEQYF
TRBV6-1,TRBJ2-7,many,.,TGTGCCAGCAGTGAAGGCGTAACCATCTCCTACGAGCAGTACTTC,CASSEGVTISYEQYF
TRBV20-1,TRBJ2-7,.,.,TGCAGTGCTAGCAGGGCCGAGCAGTACTTC,CSASRAEQYF
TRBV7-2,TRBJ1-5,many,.,TGTGCCAGCAGCTTAGGCCTCCTTAGCAATCAGCCCCAGCATTTT,CASSLGLLSNQPQHF
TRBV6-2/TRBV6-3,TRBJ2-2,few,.,TGTGCCAGCAGTTACGGGACTGCCACGAACACCGGGGAGCTGTTTTTT,CASSYGTATNTGELFF
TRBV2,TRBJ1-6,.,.,TGTGCCAGCAGTTCCAGTGGACCTTCACCCCTCCACTTT,CASSSSGPSPLHF
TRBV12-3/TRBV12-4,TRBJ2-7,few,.,TGTGCCAGCAGTTCAGGGGGGGTCGAGCAGTACTTC,CASSSGGVEQYF
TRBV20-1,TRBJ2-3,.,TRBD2,TGCAGTGCTACCCAGCGGGGGATCACAGATACGCAGTATTTT,CSATQRGITDTQYF
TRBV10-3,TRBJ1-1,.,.,TGTGCCATCAGTGCCAATGGACACCTGAACACTGAAGCTTTCTTT,CAISANGHLNTEAFF
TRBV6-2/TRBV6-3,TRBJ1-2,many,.,TGTGCCAGCAGTTACTCGAAGGGGCTCTATGGCTACACCTTC,CASSYSKGLYGYTF
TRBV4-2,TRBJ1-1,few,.,TGTGCCAGCAGCCAAGAAAGAGGGAGGGACACTGAAGCTTTCTTT,CASSQERGRDTEAFF
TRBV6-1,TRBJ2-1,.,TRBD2,TGTGCCAGCAGGGGACTAGCGGAGGCCGGCCCATGGGAGCAGTTCTTC,CASRGLAEAGPWEQFF
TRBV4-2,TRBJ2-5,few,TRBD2,TGTGCCAGCAGCCAAGGGGGACTAGCGGGGGGAGAGACCCAGTACTTC,CASSQGGLAGGETQYF
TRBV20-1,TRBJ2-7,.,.,TGCAGTGCTCGCGCCGGTCGGGAGCAGGTTTCCTACGAGCAGTACTTC,CSARAGREQVSYEQYF
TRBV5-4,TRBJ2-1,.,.,TGTGCCAGCAGCTTGGGCGGGGAGGTGAATGAGCAGTTCTTC,CASSLGGEVNEQFF
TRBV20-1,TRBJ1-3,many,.,TGCAGTGCTGCGGGGGGTTCGGACACCATATATTTT,CSAAGGSDTIYF
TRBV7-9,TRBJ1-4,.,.,TGTGCCAGCAGCTTACTCCAGACAACTAATGAAAAACTGTTTTTT,CASSLLQTTNEKLFF
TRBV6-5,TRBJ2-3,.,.,TGTGCCAGCACCGATTCATCCACAGATACGCAGTATTTT,CASTDSSTDTQYF
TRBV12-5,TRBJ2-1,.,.,TGTGCTAGTGGTTCCGGGACACTCTCCTACAATGAGCAGTTCTTC,CASGSGTLSYNEQFF
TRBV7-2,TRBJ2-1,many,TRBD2,TGTGCCAGCAGCTTAGTGTCCGGGGGGACCTACAATGAGCAGTTCTTC,CASSLVSGGTYNEQFF
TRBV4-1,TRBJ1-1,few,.,TGCGCCAGCAGCCAAGAGGTCGGAGCCCGCCGGATAGCTTTCTTT,CASSQEVGARRIAFF
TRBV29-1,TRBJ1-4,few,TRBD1,TGCAGCGCTAGAGGGGACAGCTATGAAAAACTGTTTTTT,CSARGDSYEKLFF
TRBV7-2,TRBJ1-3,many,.,TGTGCCAGCAGCTTAATGGCATCTTTCTCTGGAAACACCATATATTTT,CASSLMASFSGNTIYF
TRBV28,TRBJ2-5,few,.,TGTGCCAGCAGTTTCCAGGGGCGCTGGGAGACCCAGTACTTC,CASSFQGRWETQYF
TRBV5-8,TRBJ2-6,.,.,TGTGCCAGCAGCTTGGCCAGGGGATTTGCCAACGTCCTGACTTTC,CASSLARGFANVLTF
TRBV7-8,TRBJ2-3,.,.,TGTGCCAGCAGCCCCCGAAGGGGACCAGATACGCAGTATTTT,CASSPRRGPDTQYF
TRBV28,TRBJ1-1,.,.,TGTGCCAGCAGGACCGGGCCTATAGAAAGTGCTTTCTTT,CASRTGPIESAFF
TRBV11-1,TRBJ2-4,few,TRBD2,TGTGCCAGCAGTTCTAGCGGGATTGAGGGAGACATTCAGTACTTC,CASSSSGIEGDIQYF
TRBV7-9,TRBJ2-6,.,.,TGTGCCAGCAGCTTAGACAGAGTCGAAATCTCTGGGGCCAACGTCCTGACTTTC,CASSLDRVEISGANVLTF
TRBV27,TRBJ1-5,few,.,TGTGCCAGCGGGTTCGTGGGTCAGCCCCAGCATTTT,CASGFVGQPQHF
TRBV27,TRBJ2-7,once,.,TGTGCCAGCAGTTTGGTAGCTGGGGCCCTGAGCTCCTACGAGCAGTACTTC,CASSLVAGALSSYEQYF
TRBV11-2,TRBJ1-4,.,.,TGTGCCAGCATCGGGCGGCGAACCACTAATGAAAAACTGTTTTTT,CASIGRRTTNEKLFF
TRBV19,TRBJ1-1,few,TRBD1,TGTGCCAGTAGTGCACCCCGGGACAGAACCATGAACACTGAAGCTTTCTTT,CASSAPRDRTMNTEAFF
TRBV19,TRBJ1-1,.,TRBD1,TGTGCCAGTAGTCCGCCGGGACAGGGGGCTGAAGCTTTCTTT,CASSPPGQGAEAFF